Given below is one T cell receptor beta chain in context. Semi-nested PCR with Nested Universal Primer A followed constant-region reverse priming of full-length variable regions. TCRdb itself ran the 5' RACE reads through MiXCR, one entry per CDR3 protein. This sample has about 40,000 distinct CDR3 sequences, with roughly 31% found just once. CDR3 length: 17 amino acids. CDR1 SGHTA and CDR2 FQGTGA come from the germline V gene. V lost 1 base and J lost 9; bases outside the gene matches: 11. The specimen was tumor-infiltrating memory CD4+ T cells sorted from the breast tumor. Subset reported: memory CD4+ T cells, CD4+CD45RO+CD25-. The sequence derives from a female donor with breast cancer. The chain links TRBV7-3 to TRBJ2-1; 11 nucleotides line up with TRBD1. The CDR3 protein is CASSLRGRGQGEFEQFF. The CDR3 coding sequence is TGTGCCAGCAGCTTAAGGGGTCGGGGACAGGGGGAGTTTGAGCAGTTCTTC.